One and the same sample provided the 20 T cell receptor beta chains below, sequenced in a study of regulatory dendritic cells for organ transplantation. The method was immunoSEQ multiplex PCR; TCRdb's version includes in-frame clones alone and lacks a portion of them. The profile shows 25,000 to 30,000 clones, 75% to 80% of them singletons. The source material was memory CD4+ T cells from blood. Stated subset: CD45RO+ memory T cells. The origin of the receptors is a human donor in good health.

The chain employs TRBV7-9 and TRBJ2-1, with TRBD2 matching 8 bases. The CDR3 runs to 16 residues. V gave up 1 base and J gave up 8 bases; unmatched junction bases: 10. CDR1 is SEHNR, CDR2 FQNEAQ, per germline (reference sequence). CDR3 protein: CASSLGSGSGIDEQFF. CDR3 DNA sequence: TGTGCCAGCAGCTTAGGGTCAGGTAGCGGGATCGATGAGCAGTTCTTC.

The CDR3 sequence is CASSQGGVGRDQPQHF. CDR3 DNA: TGTGCCAGCAGCCAGGGAGGGGTTGGCCGAGACCAGCCCCAGCATTTT. The chain has TRBV28 and TRBJ1-5; D may be TRBD1 (5 bases). The CDR3 spans 16 residues. Germline assignment: CDR1 MDHEN and CDR2 SYDVKM. V was shortened by 6 bases and J by 7 bases, with 22 bases between the two germline ends.

The chain is built from TRBV7-3 and TRBJ2-1; 8 nucleotides align to TRBD2. Germline CDR1 SGHTA, CDR2 FQGTGA. This CDR3 spans 16 amino acids. With V trimmed by 5 bases and J by 0 bases, 6 bases remained unmatched. The CDR3 DNA follows: TGTGCCAGCAGCCGGAGCGGGAGCGGCTCCTACAATGAGCAGTTCTTC. Its protein product is CASSRSGSGSYNEQFF.

The rearrangement uses TRBV14 and TRBJ2-7; 7 bases fit TRBD1. The CDR3 is 14 residues long. The V gene end was trimmed by 4 bases and the J gene end by 3 bases; junction bases not matched to a gene: 6. CDR1 SGHDN and CDR2 FVKESK come from the germline V gene. CDR3 in DNA: TGTGCCAGCAGCCGACAGGGAGCATACTACGAGCAGTACTTC. It encodes CASSRQGAYYEQYF.

The gene calls are TRBV27 and TRBJ2-1, with 10 bases lining up with TRBD2. Germline CDR1 reads MNHEY; CDR2 reads SMNVEV (reference sequence). The CDR3 contains 15 residues. Trimming at V came to 8 bases and at J to 9 bases, leaving 13 bases not matched to a gene. Here the CDR3 DNA reads TGTGCCAGCGGAGCAGCGGGAGGGCCCTCCGGTGAGCAGTTCTTC. Protein: CASGAAGGPSGEQFF.

This chain joins TRBV4-1 and TRBJ2-3; 10 positions agree with TRBD1. V lost 3 bases to trimming and J lost 2 bases; unmatched junction nucleotides: 11. This CDR3 comprises 18 residues. From germline, CDR1 is MGHRA and CDR2 YSYEKL. CDR3: CASSQVPMGTGATDTQYF. In DNA form, the CDR3 reads TGCGCCAGCAGCCAGGTCCCGATGGGGACAGGGGCCACAGATACGCAGTATTTT.

V gene TRBV7-6 combines with J gene TRBJ2-6; D is undetermined. CDR1 is SGHVS, CDR2 FNYEAQ, per germline. CDR3 size: 16 residues. V lost 1 base and J lost 0, with 7 bases in between. For the CDR3, the DNA is TGTGCCAGCAGCTTAGGCCGGAGCTCTGGGGCCAACGTCCTGACTTTC. Its protein is CASSLGRSSGANVLTF.

CDR3 DNA sequence: TGCGCCAGCAGCTACTCCGGGACAGGGGGCCTCGAGCAGTACTTC. Its protein product is CASSYSGTGGLEQYF. The chain recombines TRBV5-1 with TRBJ2-7; TRBD1 aligns across 12 bases. Trimming removed 3 bases from V and 6 bases from J; junction bases left unmatched: 7. Per germline, CDR1 SGHRS and CDR2 YFSETQ. This CDR3 has 15 residues.

This chain uses TRBV19 with TRBJ1-5, with 11 nucleotides matching TRBD1. The J segment lost 4 bases and the V segment lost 6 bases, leaving 5 bases of the junction unmatched. This CDR3 comprises 15 residues. Germline V gene sequence: CDR1 LNHDA, CDR2 SQIVND (reference sequence). This CDR3 is CASSSGQGGNQPQHF. The DNA for the CDR3 is TGTGCCAGTAGCTCGGGACAGGGGGGGAATCAGCCCCAGCATTTT.

This clone was detected once. V usage is TRBV29-1 and J usage is TRBJ2-3, with D possibly matching TRBD2 (5 bases). In germline, CDR1 is SQVTM, CDR2 ANQGSEA. This CDR3 comprises 14 residues. V was shortened by 6 bases and J by 6 bases, with 19 bases between the two germline ends. The CDR3: CSVAVFQARDTQYF. The CDR3 DNA sequence: TGCAGCGTAGCGGTTTTTCAAGCTCGGGATACGCAGTATTTT.

The rearrangement links TRBV5-6 to TRBJ1-2; tentative D call: TRBD1 (5 bases). V was clipped by 4 bases and J by 5 bases, with 21 bases between them. The length of the CDR3 is 16 residues. CDR1 SGHDT and CDR2 YYEEEE come from the germline V gene. The CDR3 loop is CASSPRDSNLLYGYTF. In DNA form, the CDR3 reads TGTGCCAGCAGCCCACGAGACAGCAATCTCTTATATGGCTACACCTTC.

The chain joins TRBV5-6 to TRBJ2-1; tentatively, D is TRBD1 or TRBD2 (5 bases each). The CDR3 has 14 amino acids. V was clipped by 4 bases and J by 7 bases, with 15 bases between them. Per germline, CDR1 SGHDT and CDR2 YYEEEE. CDR3 region: CASSPSTWGNEQFF. Here the CDR3 DNA reads TGTGCCAGCAGCCCCTCTACTTGGGGGAATGAGCAGTTCTTC.

This clone was seen a single time. This chain links TRBV9 with TRBJ2-1, with a possible D match to TRBD2 (6 bases). The CDR3 sequence is 14 residues long. V was clipped by 0 bases and J by 7 bases, with 11 bases between them. CDR1 and CDR2 from the germline V gene are SGDLS and YYNGEE. Here the CDR3 reads CASSVGGTTNEQFF. CDR3 sequence (DNA): TGTGCCAGCAGCGTAGGCGGGACGACGAATGAGCAGTTCTTC.

The genes are TRBV7-3 and TRBJ2-7; D gene unclear. Germline CDR1 is SGHTA and CDR2 is FQGTGA. The CDR3 runs 13 residues. Deletions cut 5 bases from V and 0 bases from J, with 8 bases between. CDR3 DNA sequence: TGTGCCAGCAGCCCCGATCGCTCCTACGAGCAGTACTTC. Its protein is CASSPDRSYEQYF.

The V call is TRBV4-2, the J call TRBJ1-4; 9 positions agree with TRBD1. V shed 6 bases and J 8 bases; nucleotides not matched to a gene: 19. Looked up from germline, CDR1 is LGHNA and CDR2 is YNFKEQ. The CDR3 spans 18 residues. The CDR3 DNA reads TGTGCCAGCAGACTACATGGACAGGGGCTATTGTCGGACGAAAAACTGTTTTTT. Amino acid sequence: CASRLHGQGLLSDEKLFF.

The rearrangement uses TRBV20-1 and TRBJ2-5; D is undetermined. Germline assignment: CDR1 DFQATT and CDR2 SNEGSKA (reference sequence). The ends were cut back, 2 bases at V and 4 bases at J, with 5 bases in the middle. This CDR3 is built from 11 residues. This CDR3 reads CSARIVETQYF. The CDR3 DNA is TGCAGTGCTAGAATCGTAGAGACCCAGTACTTC.

This chain joins TRBV9 and TRBJ2-5; 9 bases align to TRBD2. V dropped 2 bases and J dropped 2; count of bases not matched to a gene: 13. The CDR3 has 18 residues. Germline assignment: CDR1 SGDLS and CDR2 YYNGEE. The CDR3 region is CASSVGGRARGRQETQYF. In nucleotides, the CDR3 is TGTGCCAGCAGCGTGGGCGGGAGGGCCAGGGGGAGGCAAGAGACCCAGTACTTC.

V usage is TRBV10-3 and J usage is TRBJ1-2; D is unclear. The germline V and J ends were trimmed by 2 bases and 5 bases, with 6 bases remaining between them. The CDR3 extends over 12 amino acids. Looked up from germline, CDR1 is ENHRY and CDR2 is SYGVKD. The CDR3 bases are TGTGCCATCAGTGAGAATGAGTATGGCTACACCTTC. Encoded protein: CAISENEYGYTF.

This clone was seen a handful of times. The chain couples TRBV7-8 to TRBJ1-4; TRBD1 is a possible D gene (6 bases). CDR1 and CDR2 (germline): SGHVS, FQNEAQ. This CDR3 comprises 14 residues. With 3 bases removed from V and 1 base from J, the gap between germline ends came to 6 bases. The chain's CDR3 is CASSLDRTNEKLFF. The CDR3 region has the DNA TGTGCCAGCAGCTTGGACAGAACTAATGAAAAACTGTTTTTT.

The chain couples TRBV6-5 to TRBJ1-1; possibly TRBD1 for D (6 bases). The germline gives CDR1 MNHEY, CDR2 SVGAGI. V was cut by 5 bases and J by 3 bases, with 13 bases left in between. The CDR3 is made up of 14 amino acids. CDR3 in amino acids: CASSLSQGHTEAFF. CDR3 coding DNA: TGTGCCAGCAGTCTTTCCCAGGGGCACACTGAAGCTTTCTTT.